These T cell receptor beta chains were read from a single sample in a study of T-cell memory formation after mild COVID-19. TCRdb re-called the 5' RACE reads with MiXCR, one entry per CDR3 protein. The sample gives under 300,000 distinct CDR3 sequences, 7.5% to 9.5% of which show up once; roughly 23% is in the top ten. Specimen: PBMCs or a T cell subset sorted from them (not recorded which). These receptors originate from a young man who had mild COVID-19 (a few samples of this study predate the infection). Cell type and time point are not known. Both conserved end residues are part of each CDR3. D genes are given only for firm matches. The size entry is marked missing in some rows and otherwise reads once, few, many or a size class.

d_call j_call v_call clone_size cdr3_nt cdr3_aa
TRBD1 TRBJ2-5 TRBV20-1 NA TGCAGTGCTAGAGAAGGACAGGCAGGAGAGACCCAGTACTTC CSAREGQAGETQYF
TRBD1 TRBJ1-2 TRBV19 few TGTGCCAGTAGTGTAATGACAGGGAACTATGGCTACACCTTC CASSVMTGNYGYTF
NA TRBJ2-3 TRBV12-3/TRBV12-4 few TGTGCCAGCAGTTTAGAGCGACCCACAGATACGCAGTATTTT CASSLERPTDTQYF
NA TRBJ2-5 TRBV5-4 many TGTGCCAGCAGCTTGGTTTGGGGGGAAGAGACCCAGTACTTC CASSLVWGEETQYF
NA TRBJ1-3 TRBV12-3/TRBV12-4 many TGTGCCAGCAGTTTAAGAGCCTCTTCGTGGGGTCGCGGGGAGGGAAACACCATATATTTT CASSLRASSWGRGEGNTIYF
NA TRBJ2-3 TRBV7-9 many TGTGCCAGCAGCTTTTATCTTACATCCAGCACAGATACGCAGTATTTT CASSFYLTSSTDTQYF
TRBD2 TRBJ2-1 TRBV6-1 many TGTGCCAGCAGTGAGACTAGCGGGGGCTACAATGAGCAGTTCTTC CASSETSGGYNEQFF
NA TRBJ1-3 TRBV27 NA TGTGCCAGCAGTTTAGCCGCTTATGGAAACACCATATATTTT CASSLAAYGNTIYF
NA TRBJ1-1 TRBV5-1 many TGCGCCAGCAGTATGGGGCCTGAAGCTTTCTTT CASSMGPEAFF
NA TRBJ1-5 TRBV28 few TGTGCCAGCAGTTCGGGGGGGGGCATTCAGCCCCAGCATTTT CASSSGGGIQPQHF
TRBD1 TRBJ2-3 TRBV5-1 NA TGCGCCAGCAGCTTGGTAGCCAGGGGGTCAGATACGCAGTATTTT CASSLVARGSDTQYF
TRBD1 TRBJ2-5 TRBV5-1 NA TGCGCCAGCAGCCCGGATGACAGGGAGCTATGGGAGACCCAGTACTTC CASSPDDRELWETQYF
NA TRBJ2-5 TRBV2 few TGTGCCAGCAATAATCGCGGGGGCCGAGGAGAGACCCAGTACTTC CASNNRGGRGETQYF
NA TRBJ2-5 TRBV12-3/TRBV12-4 few TGTGCCAGCAAAGAATGGGAGACCCAGTACTTC CASKEWETQYF
TRBD1 TRBJ2-2 TRBV2 few TGTGCCAGCAATTGGGAACAGGGGCTCGGGGAGCTGTTTTTT CASNWEQGLGELFF
NA TRBJ1-5 TRBV7-3 many TGTGCCAGCAGCTCCTACGGAGGTCAGCCCCAGCATTTT CASSSYGGQPQHF
NA TRBJ2-7 TRBV7-6 NA TGTGCCAGCAGCCCGGGGGGGGACAGCACCTACGAGCAGTACTTC CASSPGGDSTYEQYF
NA TRBJ1-1 TRBV6-2/TRBV6-3 few TGTGCCAGCTCCAAACGCGGGGGGACTGAAGCTTTCTTT CASSKRGGTEAFF
TRBD2 TRBJ2-3 TRBV10-3 few TGTGCCATCAGTGAGCCAAGCGGGGGGGTCACAGATACGCAGTATTTT CAISEPSGGVTDTQYF
NA TRBJ1-1 TRBV7-9 few TGTGCCAGTGGGTTCCTGAACACTGAAGCTTTCTTT CASGFLNTEAFF
TRBD1 TRBJ2-3 TRBV24-1 few TGTGCCACCAGTGGGACAGGCCCAGATACGCAGTATTTT CATSGTGPDTQYF
NA TRBJ1-1 TRBV7-9 NA TGTGCCAGCAGCCCTTGGGACCGTGATGAAGCTTTCTTT CASSPWDRDEAFF
NA TRBJ2-1 TRBV27 few TGTGCCAGCAGTTTATGGGGTGTGACCAACTACAATGAGCAGTTCTTC CASSLWGVTNYNEQFF
NA TRBJ2-3 TRBV20-1 NA TGCAGTGCTAGAGGAGCTACAGATACGCAGTATTTT CSARGATDTQYF
NA TRBJ2-5 TRBV5-1 NA TGCGCCAGCAGCTCCTCAGGGTGGGAAGAGACCCAGTACTTC CASSSSGWEETQYF
NA TRBJ2-1 TRBV4-1 few TGCGCCAGCAGCTCACCCTCTCGGCTGATCGAGCAGTTCTTC CASSSPSRLIEQFF
NA TRBJ2-1 TRBV12-3/TRBV12-4 many TGTGCCAGCAGGGAAGGACAGCTTCTCTCCTACAATGAGCAGTTCTTC CASREGQLLSYNEQFF
NA TRBJ1-2 TRBV4-3 many TGCGCCAGCAGCCAACAAGCAGGGGACTATGGCTACACCTTC CASSQQAGDYGYTF
TRBD2 TRBJ2-5 TRBV29-1 many TGCAGCGTTGAGGCGGGGGGTAGGTCCTTC CSVEAGGRSF